One sample yielded the 22 T cell receptor beta chains listed below, sequenced in a study of PD-L1 blockade in urothelial cancer. TCRdb keeps only in-frame clones here, not all; method: immunoSEQ multiplex PCR. The repertoire holds around 51,000 clones, with about 90% as singletons. Source: PBMCs, taken around atezolizumab (anti-PD-L1) treatment. These receptors originate from a man aged 60 to 69 with urothelial cancer.

This chain uses TRBV10-3 with TRBJ2-3; the match to TRBD1 covers 9 bases. J was trimmed by 1 base and V by 10 bases; bases with no gene match: 15. This CDR3 spans 17 amino acids. CDR1 and CDR2 from the germline V gene are ENHRY and SYGVKD. The DNA of the CDR3 is TGTGCCACCATCCGGGACAGGGCGGTTAGGGGCACAGATACGCAGTATTTT. It translates to CATIRDRAVRGTDTQYF.

This clone was observed once. The chain joins TRBV6-5 to TRBJ1-6; 7 bases line up with TRBD1. From germline, CDR1 is MNHEY and CDR2 SVGAGI. J was trimmed by 2 bases and V by 10 bases; bases with no gene match: 5. The CDR3 sequence is 14 residues long. This chain's CDR3 is CAISQGTYNSPLHF. The CDR3 DNA sequence: TGTGCCATCTCACAGGGGACCTATAATTCACCCCTCCACTTT.

V usage is TRBV19 and J usage is TRBJ1-5; unclear D gene. The germline V gene has CDR1 LNHDA and CDR2 SQIVND (reference sequence). The ends were cut back, 6 bases at V and 0 bases at J, with 12 bases in the middle. CDR3 size: 15 residues. Here the CDR3 reads CASSFRQSSNQPQHF. CDR3 in DNA: TGTGCCAGTAGCTTCCGACAATCTAGCAATCAGCCCCAGCATTTT.

The chain is built from TRBV5-6 and TRBJ1-2; D remains ambiguous. Germline CDR1 SGHDT, CDR2 YYEEEE. The CDR3 loop spans 12 amino acids. V was pared by 4 bases and J by 7 bases, with 11 bases between. DNA of the CDR3: TGTGCCAGCAGCCTCGTGGCAACTGGCTACACCTTC. It specifies CASSLVATGYTF. The whole variable domain, remainder taken from reference TRBV5-6 and TRBJ1-2, is DAGVTQSPTHLIKTRGQQVTLRCSPKSGHDTVSWYQQALGQGPQFIFQYYEEEERQRGNFPDRFSGHQFPNYSSELNVNALLLGDSALYLCASSLVATGYTFGSGTRLTVV.

The rearrangement joins TRBV28 to TRBJ1-2; D uncertain. Per germline, CDR1 MDHEN and CDR2 SYDVKM. The CDR3 has 15 residues. Trimming shortened V by 3 bases and J by 3 bases, and 14 bases separated the two germline ends. This CDR3 reads CASSFEGRTYYGYTF. As DNA, the CDR3 is TGTGCCAGCAGTTTTGAGGGCAGAACTTACTATGGCTACACCTTC.

V is TRBV19 and J is TRBJ2-5; D unresolved. The CDR3 has 15 amino acids. The germline gives CDR1 LNHDA, CDR2 SQIVND (reference sequence). Trimming removed 5 bases at V and 3 bases at J, with 16 bases between. Here the CDR3 DNA reads TGTGCCAGTAGTTTCCCGTCAAGGCGGAAAGAGACCCAGTACTTC. Residues: CASSFPSRRKETQYF. Together with reference TRBV19 and TRBJ2-5, the CDR3 gives the full variable domain: DGGITQSPKYLFRKEGQNVTLSCEQNLNHDAMYWYRQDPGQGLRLIYYSQIVNDFQKGDIAEGYSVSREKKESFPLTVTSAQKNPTAFYLCASSFPSRRKETQYFGPGTRLLVL.

The rearrangement links TRBV11-2 to TRBJ1-2, with D possibly matching TRBD1 (6 bases). Trimming cost V 6 bases and J 5 bases, with 13 bases left between them. The length of the CDR3 is 13 residues. Germline lookup yields CDR1 SGHAT and CDR2 FQNNGV. The CDR3 is CASSPSGQYGYTF. CDR3 DNA sequence: TGTGCCAGCAGTCCTTCTGGACAGTATGGCTACACCTTC.

The rearrangement joins TRBV6-6 to TRBJ2-1, with D perhaps matching TRBD2 (5 bases). Per the germline V gene, CDR1 is MNHNY and CDR2 is SVGAGI (reference sequence). The V gene lost 0 bases and the J gene lost 8 bases, with 14 bases spanning the gap. The CDR3 has 15 amino acids. CDR3: CASSYSSEPGDEQFF. The CDR3 region has the DNA TGTGCCAGCAGTTACTCTAGCGAGCCCGGGGATGAGCAGTTCTTC.

The genes are TRBV9 and TRBJ2-2; the D gene is possibly TRBD2 (6 bases). The CDR3 length is 15 residues. Germline V lookup: CDR1 SGDLS, CDR2 YYNGEE. V lost 5 bases, J lost 4 bases, and 15 bases lay in between. CDR3 protein: CASRGSDGGTGELFF. Written as DNA, the CDR3 is TGTGCCAGCAGGGGTTCCGACGGGGGCACCGGGGAGCTGTTTTTT.

The CDR3 loop is CASSDSGNTGELFF. CDR3 nucleotide sequence: TGTGCCAGCAGTGACTCGGGAAACACCGGGGAGCTGTTTTTT. The chain employs TRBV6-1 and TRBJ2-2, with D maybe TRBD2 (5 bases). The V end lost 3 bases, the J end lost 2 bases, and 7 bases lay between the germline ends. This CDR3 is built from 14 residues. CDR1 is MNHNS, CDR2 SASEGT, per germline.

The chain combines TRBV4-1 with TRBJ2-7, with TRBD1 matching 8 bases. The germline gives CDR1 MGHRA, CDR2 YSYEKL. The trim removed 3 bases at V and 3 bases at J, leaving 4 bases unmatched. The CDR3 length is 14 residues. In nucleotides, the CDR3 is TGCGCCAGCAGCCAGGCCGGGACAGGCTACGAGCAGTACTTC. Its translation is CASSQAGTGYEQYF.

This rearrangement joins TRBV30 to TRBJ2-7, with 8 positions matching TRBD1. V dropped 4 bases and J dropped 2; count of bases not matched to a gene: 10. The CDR3 runs 15 residues. CDR1 and CDR2 (germline): GTSNPN, SVGIG (reference sequence). The CDR3 DNA follows: TGTGCCTGGAAACGTACCGGGACAGGAACCTACGAGCAGTACTTC. Protein product: CAWKRTGTGTYEQYF.

This chain connects TRBV7-6 to TRBJ1-3, with D maybe TRBD1 (5 bases). The CDR3 consists of 14 residues. V lost 5 bases to trimming and J lost 1 base, with 9 bases between them. CDR1 SGHVS and CDR2 FNYEAQ come from the germline V gene. CDR3 protein: CASSRGVSGNTIYF. The CDR3 bases are TGTGCCAGCAGCCGGGGGGTTTCTGGAAACACCATATATTTT.

The chain recombines TRBV11-2 with TRBJ2-1, with 13 bases fitting TRBD2. CDR1 SGHAT and CDR2 FQNNGV come from the germline V gene. V was pared by 7 bases and J by 13 bases, with 13 bases of the junction left unmatched. The CDR3 sequence is 15 residues long. CDR3 loop: CASIPGLAGSSHQFF. The CDR3 nucleotides are TGTGCCAGCATCCCGGGACTAGCGGGGAGTAGCCACCAGTTCTTC.

The V gene is TRBV2, the J gene TRBJ2-2, with a tentative D call TRBD2 (5 bases). This CDR3 region has 13 residues. Germline V CDR1 and CDR2: SNHLY, FYNNEI. V was clipped by 6 bases and J by 5 bases, with 10 bases between them. CDR3 sequence reads: CASSLRGTGELFF. CDR3 nucleotide sequence: TGTGCCAGCAGCCTTCGGGGTACCGGGGAGCTGTTTTTT.

The chain carries TRBV5-4 and TRBJ2-2, with D maybe TRBD1 (6 bases). CDR3 size: 15 residues. From germline, CDR1 is SGHNT and CDR2 YYREEE (reference sequence). Trimming cost V 4 bases and J 5 bases, with 15 bases left between them. The DNA for the CDR3 is TGTGCCAGCAGCGTAGGGGGATTAGCGACCGGGGAGCTGTTTTTT. Protein sequence: CASSVGGLATGELFF.

The chain recombines TRBV7-3 with TRBJ1-1; no reliable D call. The germline CDR1 and CDR2 sequences are SGHTA and FQGTGA. The CDR3 covers 13 residues. The germline V and J ends were trimmed by 7 bases and 1 base, with 10 bases remaining between them. The CDR3 coding sequence is TGTGCCAGCACCCTACGAGAGAACACTGAAGCTTTCTTT. It specifies CASTLRENTEAFF.

The chain has TRBV2 and TRBJ2-1; D might be TRBD1 (5 bases). The CDR3 is 14 amino acids. The germline V and J ends were trimmed by 4 bases and 2 bases, with 9 bases remaining between them. The germline gives CDR1 SNHLY, CDR2 FYNNEI. CDR3 in amino acids: CASSVDSPYNEQFF. The CDR3 bases are TGTGCCAGCAGTGTTGACAGCCCCTACAATGAGCAGTTCTTC. Supplemented by reference TRBV2 and TRBJ2-1, the full variable domain reads EPEVTQTPSHQVTQMGQEVILRCVPISNHLYFYWYRQILGQKVEFLVSFYNNEISEKSEIFDDQFSVERPDGSNFTLKIRSTKLEDSAMYFCASSVDSPYNEQFFGPGTRLTVL.

V and J are TRBV5-1 and TRBJ2-2; 8 bases are shared with TRBD1. The CDR3 is 18 residues long. J was trimmed by 1 base and V by 4 bases; bases with no gene match: 12. In germline, CDR1 is SGHRS, CDR2 YFSETQ. In DNA form, the CDR3 reads TGCGCCAGCAGCGGGGGTCCCGGGACAGGTTTGAACACCGGGGAGCTGTTTTTT. It encodes CASSGGPGTGLNTGELFF.

V gene TRBV7-9 combines with J gene TRBJ2-7; D might be TRBD2 (5 bases). There are 15 residues in the CDR3. V was shortened by 6 bases and J by 1 base, with 16 bases between the two germline ends. Germline assignment: CDR1 SEHNR and CDR2 FQNEAQ (reference sequence). Here the CDR3 reads CASSSEETGSYEQYF. The CDR3 coding sequence is TGTGCCAGCAGTTCGGAGGAGACCGGATCCTACGAGCAGTACTTC.

Comment on this clone: One end of the junction is discordant with germline, which a read error may explain. The CDR3 loop is CASRLGTATDTQYF. The CDR3 coding sequence is TGTGCCAGCAGGTTGGGGACAGCCACAGATACGCAGTATTTT. The V and J genes are TRBV5-4 and TRBJ2-3; TRBD1 agrees at 7 bases. The CDR3 runs 14 residues. CDR1 and CDR2 from the germline V gene are SGHNT and YYREEE (reference sequence). Full variable domain (remainder filled in from reference TRBV5-4 and TRBJ2-3): ETGVTQSPTHLIKTRGQQVTLRCSSQSGHNTVSWYQQALGQGPQFIFQYYREEENGRGNFPPRFSGLQFPNYSSELNVNALELDDSALYLCASRLGTATDTQYFGPGTRLTVL.

The V call is TRBV6-1, the J call TRBJ2-7; 9 nucleotides match TRBD2. The V gene's germline CDR1 is MNHNS and CDR2 SASEGT. The CDR3 contains 18 residues. V trimming: 2 bases; J trimming: 4 bases; junction bases outside the gene matches: 15. The CDR3 reads CASSENWIAGVTTYEQYF. The CDR3 nucleotides read TGTGCCAGCAGTGAAAATTGGATAGCGGGAGTTACAACGTACGAGCAGTACTTC.